The 27 T cell receptor beta chains below all came from one sample that was sequenced in a study of T-cell memory formation after mild COVID-19. TCRdb ran MiXCR on the 5' RACE reads and lists one entry per CDR3 protein. The sample includes some 350,000 distinct CDR3 sequences, 10% to 15% of them seen just once. Sequencing was carried out using PBMCs or a T cell subset sorted from them (not recorded which). Receptor source: a man aged 18 to 35 who had mild COVID-19 (a few samples of this study predate the infection). Cell type and time point are not known.

This clonotype was counted a few times. The CDR3 DNA reads as TGCGCCAGCAGCTTGGTAGGACTAGCGGGAACTTCCGGCCAAGAGACCCAGTACTTC. Amino acids: CASSLVGLAGTSGQETQYF. V is TRBV5-1 and J is TRBJ2-5; 12 bases fit TRBD2. Germline V gene sequence: CDR1 SGHRS, CDR2 YFSETQ. The ends lost 0 bases at V and 1 base at J; junction bases unmatched: 10. The CDR3 has 19 amino acids.

The chain employs TRBV12-3 or TRBV12-4 and TRBJ2-3; 9 bases align to TRBD2. The V segment lost 5 bases and the J segment 4 bases; nucleotides outside the gene matches: 7. This CDR3 is built from 15 residues. As DNA, the CDR3 is TGTGCCAGCAGTGACCGCGGGGGGGACTCAGATACGCAGTATTTT. Translating it yields CASSDRGGDSDTQYF.

This clonotype has a handful of counts. J is TRBJ2-7 and V is TRBV9; 8 positions agree with TRBD1. The CDR3 spans 15 residues. With V trimmed by 7 bases and J by 4 bases, 13 bases remained unmatched. The germline V gene has CDR1 SGDLS and CDR2 YYNGEE. The CDR3 DNA follows: TGTGCCAGCTCTACATTAAACAGGGGGACTTACGAGCAGTACGTC. Protein sequence: CASSTLNRGTYEQYV.

This clonotype was counted only a few times. This chain links TRBV9 with TRBJ2-2; the D is unclear. Deletions cut 2 bases from V and 4 bases from J, with 15 bases between. The CDR3 length is 16 residues. CDR1 SGDLS and CDR2 YYNGEE come from the germline V gene. CDR3 sequence (DNA): TGTGCCAGCAGCGTGAGAAGTGGGATAAGCACCGGGGAGCTGTTTTTT. This gives the protein CASSVRSGISTGELFF.

The table lists this clonotype with a few counts. The genes are TRBV27 and TRBJ2-3, with D maybe TRBD1 (6 bases). The germline V and J ends were trimmed by 6 bases and 5 bases, with 15 bases remaining between them. From germline, CDR1 is MNHEY and CDR2 SMNVEV (reference sequence). The CDR3 length is 14 residues. The CDR3 loop reads CASSLGGDIDTQYF. CDR3 bases: TGTGCCAGCAGCCTCGGTGGGGACATAGATACGCAGTATTTT.

This clonotype was detected ten times or more. The chain recombines TRBV7-2 with TRBJ1-5; TRBD1 is a possible D gene (5 bases). This CDR3 has 15 residues. Germline loops: CDR1 SGHTA, CDR2 FQGNSA. V dropped 5 bases and J dropped 2 bases, with 13 bases sitting between them. The CDR3 bases are TGTGCCAGCAGCCCCGTGGGGGGGGGCAATCAGCCCCAGCATTTT. This gives the protein CASSPVGGGNQPQHF.

The sample holds a few counts of this clonotype. The V and J genes are TRBV7-9 and TRBJ1-2, with TRBD1 identical over 9 bases. The junction had 6 bases not matched to a gene; V was cut back by 5 bases and J by 5 bases. CDR3 length equals 14 residues. The germline gives CDR1 SEHNR, CDR2 FQNEAQ (reference sequence). CDR3 sequence reads: CASSRGQGGYGYTF. The CDR3 nucleotides read TGTGCCAGCAGCCGGGGACAGGGAGGGTATGGCTACACCTTC.

In this sample, this clonotype turned up a few times. V and J are TRBV4-3 and TRBJ2-6; D ambiguous. Between the trimmed V and J ends, which lost 1 base and 1 base, there was a span of 11 bases. There are 17 residues in the CDR3. Germline loops: CDR1 LGHNA, CDR2 YSLEER. CDR3 nucleotides: TGCGCCAGCAGCCAAGGGGCAGTTGGGTCTGGGGCCAACGTCCTGACTTTC. Protein sequence: CASSQGAVGSGANVLTF.

This clonotype was seen a few times. V and J are TRBV5-1 and TRBJ1-1; perhaps TRBD1 as D (5 bases). Trimming left V 2 bases short and J 0 bases short, with 8 bases between. This CDR3 contains 14 residues. CDR1 is SGHRS, CDR2 YFSETQ, per germline. CDR3 sequence reads: CASSFGGMNTEAFF. CDR3 nucleotides: TGCGCCAGCAGCTTTGGGGGAATGAACACTGAAGCTTTCTTT.

This clonotype was detected a few times. The chain combines TRBV11-2 with TRBJ2-6; 8 nucleotides agree with TRBD2. V shed 5 bases and J 2 bases; nucleotides not matched to a gene: 5. The germline V gene encodes CDR1 SGHAT and CDR2 FQNNGV. The CDR3 runs to 16 residues. CDR3 residues: CASSPRGGPGANVLTF. In DNA form, the CDR3 reads TGTGCCAGCAGCCCCCGGGGGGGGCCTGGGGCCAACGTCCTGACTTTC. Full variable domain (remainder filled in from reference TRBV11-2 and TRBJ2-6): EAGVAQSPRYKIIEKRQSVAFWCNPISGHATLYWYQQILGQGPKLLIQFQNNGVVDDSQLPKDRFSAERLKGVDSTLKIQPAKLEDSAVYLCASSPRGGPGANVLTFGAGSRLTVL.

CDR3 DNA sequence: TGTGCCAGCAGCGACAGGGGACGGGACGAGCAGTACTTC. This gives the protein CASSDRGRDEQYF. The V and J genes are TRBV12-3 or TRBV12-4 and TRBJ2-7, with TRBD1 matching over 8 bases. The CDR3 length is 13 residues. V lost 6 bases, J lost 5 bases, and 6 bases stayed unmatched.

The chain is built from TRBV20-1 and TRBJ1-4, with D perhaps TRBD1 (6 bases). Trimming shortened V by 6 bases and J by 7 bases, and 18 bases separated the two germline ends. The CDR3 is made up of 14 amino acids. The germline CDR1 and CDR2 sequences are DFQATT and SNEGSKA (reference sequence). The DNA for the CDR3 is TGCAGTGCGGAGTCGGGGGGCAAGGGTGAAAAACTGTTTTTT. It encodes CSAESGGKGEKLFF.

This clonotype was observed a handful of times. The V call is TRBV4-3, the J call TRBJ2-3; 7 bases match TRBD2. CDR1 and CDR2 (germline): LGHNA, YSLEER. Trimming took 2 bases from V and 6 from J; bases not matched to a gene: 11. The CDR3 is 16 residues long. The CDR3, as DNA: TGCGCCAGCAGCCAAAATTCGAATAGCGGGCCCGATACGCAGTATTTT. It codes for CASSQNSNSGPDTQYF.

This clonotype was seen only a few times. The chain is built from TRBV7-9 and TRBJ1-2; D unresolved. The CDR3 spans 11 residues. CDR1 and CDR2 (germline): SEHNR, FQNEAQ (reference sequence). V lost 4 bases, J lost 12 bases, and 12 bases lay in between. This CDR3 reads CASSSRHSHTF. DNA of the CDR3: TGTGCCAGCAGCTCAAGACATAGTCACACCTTC.

This clonotype was observed a few times. The chain employs TRBV7-2 and TRBJ1-5, with D possibly being TRBD1 (5 bases). The CDR3 length is 16 residues. V was trimmed by 5 bases and J by 3 bases, leaving 17 bases between them. Germline V gene sequence: CDR1 SGHTA, CDR2 FQGNSA. CDR3 in DNA: TGTGCCAGCAGCCAATGGATGGCAGGGAACAATCAGCCCCAGCATTTT. This encodes CASSQWMAGNNQPQHF.

This clonotype was detected only a few times. The chain combines TRBV5-6 with TRBJ2-7, with 8 bases aligning to TRBD1. Per the germline V gene, CDR1 is SGHDT and CDR2 is YYEEEE. V was pared by 4 bases and J by 7 bases, with 7 bases of the junction left unmatched. This CDR3 has 13 amino acids. The CDR3 nucleotides read TGTGCCAGCAGCGCGGACAGGGTGCGGGAGCAGTACTTC. It translates to CASSADRVREQYF.

J is TRBJ2-3 and V is TRBV6-2 or TRBV6-3, with a possible D match to TRBD1 (5 bases). Looked up from germline, CDR1 is MNHEY and CDR2 is SVGEGT. CDR3 length: 14 amino acids. Trimming removed 1 base at V and 11 bases at J, with 16 bases between. The CDR3 region is CASSYWGRVRRQYF. CDR3 DNA: TGTGCCAGCAGTTACTGGGGCAGGGTGAGGAGGCAGTATTTT.

This clonotype came up a few times. This chain connects TRBV12-3 or TRBV12-4 to TRBJ1-1, with no clear D. The CDR3 totals 13 residues. Trimming shortened V by 1 base and J by 10 bases, and 13 bases separated the two germline ends. In DNA form, the CDR3 reads TGTGCCAGCAGTTTAGAGGAACCATACAGAGCTTTCTTT. Protein product: CASSLEEPYRAFF.

CDR3 region: CASSQVSGRYEQYF. In nucleotides, the CDR3 is TGTGCCAGCAGCCAAGTTTCCGGGCGATACGAGCAGTACTTC. The gene calls are TRBV14 and TRBJ2-7; D is undetermined. V was shortened by 1 base and J by 4 bases, with 11 bases between the two germline ends. In germline, CDR1 is SGHDN, CDR2 FVKESK. This CDR3 has 14 amino acids.

The rearrangement joins TRBV11-2 to TRBJ2-3; D uncertain. CDR1 SGHAT and CDR2 FQNNGV come from the germline V gene. The V end lost 3 bases, the J end lost 4 bases, and 8 bases lay between the germline ends. This CDR3 spans 13 amino acids. The CDR3 DNA reads TGTGCCAGCAGCTTTTTTGGTCCAGATACGCAGTATTTT. Translation: CASSFFGPDTQYF.

This clonotype turned up a few times. CDR3 in amino acids: CASSSEEQGAGDWHTEAFF. The CDR3 DNA reads TGTGCCAGCAGCTCCGAAGAGCAGGGGGCGGGAGATTGGCACACTGAAGCTTTCTTT. The J gene is TRBJ1-1, the V gene TRBV7-9; 8 bases are a match to TRBD1. V shed 4 bases and J 3 bases; nucleotides not matched to a gene: 19. The CDR3 runs to 19 residues. CDR1 is SEHNR, CDR2 FQNEAQ, per germline (reference sequence).

This clonotype occurred a few times. This chain uses TRBV10-1 with TRBJ2-1, with TRBD1 matching 7 bases. J gave up 8 bases and V 3 bases, and 7 bases lay outside the gene matches. The CDR3 length is 14 residues. CDR1 is WNHNN and CDR2 is SYGVQD in the germline V gene (reference sequence). In nucleotides, the CDR3 is TGCGCCAGCAGTGATAAAAGGGGGCGGGATGAGCAGTTCTTC. The encoded protein is CASSDKRGRDEQFF.

The J gene is TRBJ1-5, the V gene TRBV7-2, with a weak D call TRBD1 (6 bases). Germline V gene sequence: CDR1 SGHTA, CDR2 FQGNSA. The V end was cut by 1 base, the J end by 5 bases, with 15 bases between. This CDR3 is 16 amino acids long. The CDR3 DNA follows: TGTGCCAGCAGCTTAGAATCACAGGGTCATTATCAGCCCCAGCATTTT. Its protein product is CASSLESQGHYQPQHF.

This clonotype came up many times. J is TRBJ2-5 and V is TRBV10-3; 9 bases are shared with TRBD2. The V gene's germline CDR1 is ENHRY and CDR2 SYGVKD. V gave up 6 bases and J gave up 0 bases; unmatched junction bases: 2. This CDR3 region has 14 residues. This CDR3 reads CAIRSSGDQETQYF. DNA of the CDR3: TGTGCCATCAGGTCTAGCGGGGACCAAGAGACCCAGTACTTC.

This clonotype occurred a few times. The J gene is TRBJ2-3, the V gene TRBV5-5; no reliable D call. Germline CDR1 is SGHKS and CDR2 is YYEKEE (reference sequence). The CDR3 is 15 residues long. V lost 0 bases and J 4 bases, leaving 12 bases between the germline ends. The CDR3 bases are TGTGCCAGCAGCTTGGTCCTTGGGGTGGCAGATACGCAGTATTTT. Translation: CASSLVLGVADTQYF.

The chain recombines TRBV5-1 with TRBJ2-3, with D unclear. The V end lost 5 bases, the J end lost 1 base, and 11 bases lay between the germline ends. Germline-derived CDR1 and CDR2 are SGHRS and YFSETQ. The CDR3 is made up of 14 amino acids. The CDR3 coding sequence is TGCGCCAGCAGTAATGGATCCCGCACAGATACGCAGTATTTT. Amino acid sequence: CASSNGSRTDTQYF.

V and J are TRBV7-9 and TRBJ2-1; 9 bases line up with TRBD2. V lost 1 base, J lost 5 bases, and 3 bases stayed unmatched. This CDR3 has 15 amino acids. CDR1 and CDR2 (germline): SEHNR, FQNEAQ (reference sequence). CDR3: CASSLGTSAHNEQFF. CDR3 coding DNA: TGTGCCAGCAGCTTAGGGACTAGCGCCCACAATGAGCAGTTCTTC.